Following are 25 T cell receptor beta chains from one sample sequenced in a study of blood T cell repertoires in COVID-19. Only in-frame clones appear in the TCRdb table, and some are missing; sequencing was by immunoSEQ multiplex PCR. The data contain some 350,000 clones, about 90% of them singletons. The source material was PBMCs or T cells enriched from blood (not recorded which). The source is a woman aged 25 to 39 who had recovered from COVID-19.

This rearrangement joins TRBV10-3 to TRBJ2-2, with 8 bases lining up with TRBD1. This CDR3 comprises 15 residues. CDR1 ENHRY and CDR2 SYGVKD come from the germline V gene. With V trimmed by 4 bases and J by 5 bases, 6 bases remained unmatched. CDR3: CAISGVQGATGELFF. For the CDR3, the DNA is TGTGCCATCAGTGGAGTCCAGGGGGCGACCGGGGAGCTGTTTTTT.

This clone came up a few times. This chain connects TRBV5-6 to TRBJ1-6, with D possibly being TRBD1 (5 bases). From germline, CDR1 is SGHDT and CDR2 YYEEEE. The CDR3 is 17 residues long. Trimming removed 0 bases at V and 6 bases at J, with 16 bases between. The CDR3 region is CASSLAQGGMRNSPLHF. The CDR3, as DNA: TGTGCCAGCAGCTTGGCCCAGGGAGGGATGCGTAATTCACCCCTCCACTTT.

This chain joins TRBV4-1 and TRBJ2-3; the match to TRBD2 covers 10 bases. The CDR3 totals 18 residues. Trimming took 1 base from V and 4 from J; bases not matched to a gene: 11. CDR1 MGHRA and CDR2 YSYEKL come from the germline V gene. The CDR3 nucleotides are TGCGCCAGCAGCCAAGTTGGAACTAGCGGGAATATCGCAGATACGCAGTATTTT. Protein sequence: CASSQVGTSGNIADTQYF.

The rearrangement uses TRBV3-1 (or the pseudogene TRBV3-2) and TRBJ1-5; 8 bases align to TRBD1. This CDR3 spans 14 amino acids. V lost 3 bases and J lost 7; bases outside the gene matches: 5. CDR1 is LGHDT, CDR2 YNNKEL, per germline (reference sequence). This chain's CDR3 is CASSQGQASQPQHF. The CDR3 DNA sequence: TGTGCCAGCAGCCAGGGACAGGCGTCCCAGCCCCAGCATTTT.

This clone was found a few times. The chain links TRBV18 to TRBJ1-1; 9 nucleotides align to TRBD1. The CDR3 has 16 residues. The germline gives CDR1 KGHSH, CDR2 LQKENI. With V trimmed by 4 bases and J by 5 bases, 11 bases remained unmatched. In nucleotides, the CDR3 is TGTGCCAGCTCACGCAACAGGGGGCTGTTAGATACTGAAGCTTTCTTT. It encodes CASSRNRGLLDTEAFF.

There are a few counts of this clone. The gene calls are TRBV7-2 and TRBJ1-5; D possibly corresponds to TRBD1 (6 bases). The CDR3 loop spans 15 amino acids. V lost 2 bases to trimming and J lost 3 bases, with 11 bases between them. Germline V gives CDR1 SGHTA, CDR2 FQGNSA. The CDR3 bases are TGTGCCAGCAGCTTAACTACAGGGATCAATCAGCCCCAGCATTTT. This sequence encodes CASSLTTGINQPQHF.

This clone came up once. The chain couples TRBV19 to TRBJ1-4; 7 bases fit TRBD1. The CDR3 is made up of 15 amino acids. J was trimmed by 3 bases and V by 8 bases; bases with no gene match: 9. Germline V lookup: CDR1 LNHDA, CDR2 SQIVND (reference sequence). The CDR3, as DNA: TGTGCCAGTCGTTCATCACAGGGGTCTAATGAAAAACTGTTTTTT. This gives the protein CASRSSQGSNEKLFF.

The chain joins TRBV10-3 to TRBJ2-1; 16 positions agree with TRBD2. The CDR3 length is 13 residues. J lost 15 bases, V lost 6 bases, and 5 bases had no gene match. Germline assignment: CDR1 ENHRY and CDR2 SYGVKD. The CDR3 reads CAIRPGLAGGWFF. The CDR3 nucleotides read TGTGCCATCAGGCCGGGACTAGCGGGGGGGTGGTTCTTC.

This clone was counted only a few times. The rearrangement joins TRBV9 to TRBJ2-7; 8 bases match TRBD1. The CDR3 is 16 amino acids. The ends lost 3 bases at V and 5 bases at J; junction bases unmatched: 13. Germline CDR1 and CDR2: SGDLS and YYNGEE. CDR3 residues: CASSAFSGTGGNEQYF. CDR3 bases: TGTGCCAGCAGCGCCTTTTCCGGGACAGGTGGAAACGAGCAGTACTTC. The whole variable domain, filled in from reference TRBV9 and TRBJ2-7, reads DSGVTQTPKHLITATGQRVTLRCSPRSGDLSVYWYQQSLDQGLQFLIQYYNGEERAKGNILERFSAQQFPDLHSELNLSSLELGDSALYFCASSAFSGTGGNEQYFGPGTRLTVT.

This clone was counted once. The rearrangement joins TRBV6-2 or TRBV6-3 to TRBJ1-2; D is ambiguous. CDR3 length: 15 residues. In germline, CDR1 is MNHEY, CDR2 SVGEGT. V lost 7 bases, J lost 2 bases, and 17 bases lay in between. CDR3 DNA: TGTGCCAGCAACCCCGCTTTGAGACAAAACTATGGCTACACCTTC. As protein: CASNPALRQNYGYTF.

The CDR3 loop is CASSDRDPNEKLFF. For the CDR3, the DNA is TGTGCCAGCAGCGACAGAGACCCCAATGAAAAACTGTTTTTT. The gene calls are TRBV7-9 and TRBJ1-4; a weak D match, TRBD1 (5 bases). The V end lost 5 bases, the J end lost 5 bases, and 12 bases lay between the germline ends. Germline V gene lookup returns CDR1 SEHNR and CDR2 FQNEAQ (reference sequence). This CDR3 has 14 amino acids. Full variable domain (missing parts from reference TRBV7-9 and TRBJ1-4): DTGVSQNPRHKITKRGQNVTFRCDPISEHNRLYWYRQTLGQGPEFLTYFQNEAQLEKSRLLSDRFSAERPKGSFSTLEIQRTEQGDSAMYLCASSDRDPNEKLFFGSGTQLSVL.

The chain is built from TRBV11-2 and TRBJ1-1; D is ambiguous. The CDR3 consists of 13 residues. V lost 5 bases to trimming and J lost 7 bases, with 14 bases between them. Germline V gene data show CDR1 as SGHAT and CDR2 as FQNNGV. The CDR3 nucleotides read TGTGCCAGCAGCCTACCTTTTCTTATTGAAGCTTTCTTT. Translated: CASSLPFLIEAFF.

This rearrangement joins TRBV27 to TRBJ1-5, with 8 bases that match TRBD1. CDR1 is MNHEY and CDR2 is SMNVEV in the germline V gene (reference sequence). The ends lost 5 bases at V and 4 bases at J; junction bases unmatched: 10. The CDR3 is made up of 16 amino acids. The CDR3 reads CASSPGTGDFNQPQHF. For the CDR3, the DNA is TGTGCCAGCAGTCCCGGGACAGGAGATTTTAATCAGCCCCAGCATTTT.

This clone appeared once. V gene TRBV4-1 combines with J gene TRBJ2-1; 7 positions match TRBD2. V dropped 0 bases and J dropped 5; count of bases not matched to a gene: 7. This CDR3 is 16 amino acids long. Looked up from germline, CDR1 is MGHRA and CDR2 is YSYEKL. The CDR3 sequence is CASSQDELAFDNEQFF. For the CDR3, the DNA is TGCGCCAGCAGCCAAGATGAACTAGCGTTCGACAATGAGCAGTTCTTC.

The rearrangement uses TRBV5-4 and TRBJ1-1, with TRBD1 matching over 9 bases. J was trimmed by 11 bases and V by 4 bases; bases with no gene match: 9. Germline V gene sequence: CDR1 SGHNT, CDR2 YYREEE (reference sequence). The CDR3 spans 13 residues. For the CDR3, the DNA is TGTGCCAGCAGCCTACCGGGACAGGGTAGGGCTTTCTTT. This codes for CASSLPGQGRAFF.

V and J are TRBV2 and TRBJ2-3; a possible D gene is TRBD1 (5 bases). CDR1 is SNHLY and CDR2 is FYNNEI in the germline V gene. The CDR3 runs to 15 residues. The germline V and J ends were trimmed by 3 bases and 4 bases, with 14 bases remaining between them. CDR3 loop: CASSEWQGVADTQYF. Written as DNA, the CDR3 is TGTGCCAGCAGTGAGTGGCAGGGCGTGGCAGATACGCAGTATTTT.

The chain uses TRBV5-4 and TRBJ2-3; 8 positions agree with TRBD2. This CDR3 is 16 amino acids long. V lost 3 bases and J lost 5; bases outside the gene matches: 11. Germline assignment: CDR1 SGHNT and CDR2 YYREEE (reference sequence). CDR3 nucleotide sequence: TGTGCCAGCAGCTCGAGGGAGGGACTAGTGGTAGATACGCAGTATTTT. As protein: CASSSREGLVVDTQYF.

This clone showed up just a few times. The chain combines TRBV27 with TRBJ1-4; possibly TRBD1 for D (5 bases). Per germline, CDR1 MNHEY and CDR2 SMNVEV (reference sequence). The CDR3 sequence is 14 residues long. The V and J ends lost 5 bases and 4 bases respectively, with 11 bases between them. The CDR3 spells CASSADRGNEKLFF. The CDR3 bases are TGTGCCAGCAGTGCCGACAGAGGTAATGAAAAACTGTTTTTT. Supplemented by reference TRBV27 and TRBJ1-4, the full variable domain reads EAQVTQNPRYLITVTGKKLTVTCSQNMNHEYMSWYRQDPGLGLRQIYYSMNVEVTDKGDVPEGYKVSRKEKRNFPLILESPSPNQTSLYFCASSADRGNEKLFFGSGTQLSVL.

The chain links TRBV11-2 to TRBJ1-4; the D gene is possibly TRBD1 (6 bases). Germline lookup yields CDR1 SGHAT and CDR2 FQNNGV. This CDR3 has 18 residues. Trimming removed 1 base at V and 0 bases at J, with 15 bases between. CDR3 amino acids: CASSLAGGRIATNEKLFF. CDR3 bases: TGTGCCAGCAGCTTAGCGGGGGGGCGCATCGCAACTAATGAAAAACTGTTTTTT.

The chain uses TRBV3-1 (or the pseudogene TRBV3-2) and TRBJ2-7; D is unclear. The CDR3 length is 14 residues. Germline V gene data show CDR1 as LGHDT and CDR2 as YNNKEL (reference sequence). Trimming pared 1 base from V and 5 bases from J, leaving 12 bases between. The CDR3 DNA is TGTGCCAGCAGCCAAGGGGCCGGCACGGACGAGCAGTACTTC. The encoded protein is CASSQGAGTDEQYF.

The rearrangement joins TRBV5-1 to TRBJ2-2, with D possibly being TRBD1 (6 bases). Germline V gene sequence: CDR1 SGHRS, CDR2 YFSETQ. CDR3 length: 13 amino acids. Trimming took 2 bases from V and 6 from J, leaving 8 bases between them. CDR3: CASSLQGSGELFF. DNA for the CDR3: TGCGCCAGCAGCTTACAGGGATCCGGGGAGCTGTTTTTT.

This chain uses TRBV6-5 with TRBJ1-2, with 7 bases fitting TRBD1. J gave up 6 bases and V 5 bases, and 6 bases lay outside the gene matches. The CDR3 length is 13 residues. Germline CDR1 is MNHEY and CDR2 is SVGAGI. The DNA of the CDR3 is TGTGCCAGCAGTAACCCAACAGGGGATGGCTACACCTTC. This gives the protein CASSNPTGDGYTF.

The gene calls are TRBV14 and TRBJ2-7; TRBD2 might be the D (6 bases). The V end lost 4 bases, the J end lost 2 bases, and 12 bases lay between the germline ends. The CDR3 length is 14 residues. The germline gives CDR1 SGHDN, CDR2 FVKESK. The CDR3 reads CASSPRAGTYEQYF. CDR3 bases: TGTGCCAGCAGCCCCCGAGCGGGCACCTACGAGCAGTACTTC.

There are a few counts of this clone. The same CDR3 arises from other DNA sequences in this sample as well. CDR3 amino acids: CASSMGGLAGDSYEQYF. The CDR3 bases are TGTGCCAGTAGTATGGGGGGACTAGCGGGGGACTCCTACGAGCAGTACTTC. The V call is TRBV19, the J call TRBJ2-7; 14 nucleotides align to TRBD2. Germline lookup yields CDR1 LNHDA and CDR2 SQIVND (reference sequence). V shed 3 bases and J 0 bases; nucleotides not matched to a gene: 4. The CDR3 sequence is 17 residues long.

The chain links TRBV5-4 to TRBJ1-2; 8 nucleotides align to TRBD1. CDR1 and CDR2 (germline): SGHNT, YYREEE (reference sequence). V was clipped by 4 bases and J by 6 bases; unmatched bases: 11. This CDR3 has 15 residues. As DNA, the CDR3 is TGTGCCAGCAGCCATTCAGAGACAGGGGATAATGGCTACACCTTC. Its translation: CASSHSETGDNGYTF.